One sample yielded the 30 T cell receptor beta chains listed below, sequenced in a study of shared clonotypes between healthy human individuals. Here immunoSEQ multiplex PCR was the method, and the copy in TCRdb shows in-frame clones only, minus some. The sample comprises almost 750,000 clones, roughly 72% of which are singletons, and less than 2% rests with the top ten. The sequenced sample was memory CD4+ T cells sorted from blood. The subset denotes: CD45RA-negative fraction. These receptor sequences come from a woman in her twenties or thirties in good health.

This clone has a handful of counts. V is TRBV7-9 and J is TRBJ1-5; D possibly corresponds to TRBD1 (6 bases). V was shortened by 4 bases and J by 1 base, with 8 bases between the two germline ends. The CDR3 is 14 amino acids. The V gene's germline CDR1 is SEHNR and CDR2 FQNEAQ (reference sequence). CDR3 DNA sequence: TGTGCCAGCAGCTATGGACAGAGCAATCAGCCCCAGCATTTT. Amino acid sequence: CASSYGQSNQPQHF.

V gene TRBV5-1 combines with J gene TRBJ2-3; 9 bases align to TRBD1. The CDR3 loop spans 13 amino acids. Germline V lookup: CDR1 SGHRS, CDR2 YFSETQ. J lost 4 bases, V lost 4 bases, and 1 base had no gene match. The CDR3 bases are TGCGCCAGCAGCCGGGACAGGGCAGATACGCAGTATTTT. It encodes CASSRDRADTQYF.

This sequence joins TRBV11-1 and TRBJ2-2; 7 bases fit TRBD1. This CDR3 contains 15 residues. CDR1 is SGHAT, CDR2 FQDESV, per germline (reference sequence). J was trimmed by 0 bases and V by 4 bases; bases with no gene match: 2. CDR3 DNA sequence: TGTGCCAGCAGCTCGACAGGGACGAACACCGGGGAGCTGTTTTTT. This translates into CASSSTGTNTGELFF.

The genes are TRBV27 and TRBJ2-3; D is perhaps TRBD2 (5 bases). The CDR3 spans 14 residues. Germline V gives CDR1 MNHEY, CDR2 SMNVEV (reference sequence). Deletions cut 2 bases from V and 2 bases from J, with 8 bases between. The CDR3 DNA reads TGTGCCAGCAGTTTAGAGGGTCTCACAGATACGCAGTATTTT. Encoded protein: CASSLEGLTDTQYF.

The DNA for the CDR3 is TGTGCCAGCAGCCCGCGGGGGAACTCCTACAATGAGCAGTTCTTC. It codes for CASSPRGNSYNEQFF. The chain uses TRBV5-8 and TRBJ2-1, with 7 nucleotides matching TRBD2. There are 15 residues in the CDR3. Germline CDR1 and CDR2: SGHTS and YDEGEE. With V trimmed by 4 bases and J by 0 bases, 4 bases remained unmatched.

This clone was seen a handful of times. Other DNA sequences in this specimen translate into the identical CDR3. CDR3 DNA: TGTGCCAGCAGGTCCCTCATCGGGAGGGCCGACGAGCAGTACTTC. Protein: CASRSLIGRADEQYF. The V gene is TRBV7-2, the J gene TRBJ2-7; 8 bases align to TRBD2. Trimming cost V 6 bases and J 5 bases; bases outside gene matches: 12. The CDR3 sequence is 15 residues long. Germline CDR1 reads SGHTA; CDR2 reads FQGNSA.

This clone appeared a few times. The V call is TRBV19, the J call TRBJ1-5; D not certain. V lost 8 bases and J 6 bases, leaving 14 bases between the germline ends. Germline CDR1 is LNHDA and CDR2 is SQIVND (reference sequence). CDR3 length: 13 amino acids. CDR3 residues: CASSPDLGQPQHF. For the CDR3, the DNA is TGTGCCAGTTCCCCAGACCTGGGTCAGCCCCAGCATTTT.

The chain recombines TRBV19 with TRBJ2-6; weak D call: TRBD1 (6 bases). Germline CDR1 reads LNHDA; CDR2 reads SQIVND (reference sequence). Trimming removed 0 bases from V and 0 bases from J, with 12 bases in between. The CDR3 consists of 18 residues. In nucleotides, the CDR3 is TGTGCCAGTAGTATAGATGGGGCAGGGGCCTCTGGGGCCAACGTCCTGACTTTC. Translating it yields CASSIDGAGASGANVLTF. Variable domain in full (rest from reference TRBV19 and TRBJ2-6): DGGITQSPKYLFRKEGQNVTLSCEQNLNHDAMYWYRQDPGQGLRLIYYSQIVNDFQKGDIAEGYSVSREKKESFPLTVTSAQKNPTAFYLCASSIDGAGASGANVLTFGAGSRLTVL.

This rearrangement joins TRBV28 to TRBJ1-5, with D hard to call. This CDR3 comprises 14 residues. Germline V gene data show CDR1 as MDHEN and CDR2 as SYDVKM. The V end lost 6 bases, the J end lost 0 bases, and 9 bases lay between the germline ends. CDR3 loop: CASSPIYSNQPQHF. CDR3 DNA sequence: TGTGCCAGCAGCCCCATTTATAGCAATCAGCCCCAGCATTTT.

The CDR3, as DNA: TGTGCCAGCAGCCCCGCTCGAGCGGACCTACTCGGAGGGACCCAGTACTTC. This translates into CASSPARADLLGGTQYF. The chain joins TRBV7-2 to TRBJ2-5; D perhaps matches TRBD2 (5 bases). CDR1 and CDR2 (germline): SGHTA, FQGNSA. The CDR3 consists of 17 residues. The V and J ends lost 5 bases and 7 bases respectively, with 26 bases between them.

This chain links TRBV7-2 with TRBJ2-6, with unresolved D. Trimming cost V 2 bases and J 0 bases, with 11 bases left between them. The CDR3 has 17 residues. Germline assignment: CDR1 SGHTA and CDR2 FQGNSA. The CDR3 DNA reads TGTGCCAGCAGCTTAAGGCCAGGCACCTCTGGGGCCAACGTCCTGACTTTC. It encodes CASSLRPGTSGANVLTF.

This clone has a count of ten or more. V is TRBV6-5 and J is TRBJ2-4, with D uncertain. This CDR3 is built from 14 residues. Trimming pared 7 bases from V and 0 bases from J, leaving 10 bases between. CDR1 and CDR2 (germline): MNHEY, SVGAGI. CDR3 sequence: CASIVDPAKNIQYF. The CDR3 DNA sequence: TGTGCCAGCATCGTGGACCCAGCCAAAAACATTCAGTACTTC.

This clone was counted a few times. The chain joins TRBV30 to TRBJ2-3; TRBD1 might be the D (5 bases). The V end lost 6 bases, the J end lost 5 bases, and 9 bases lay between the germline ends. The CDR3 loop spans 11 amino acids. Germline loops: CDR1 GTSNPN, CDR2 SVGIG (reference sequence). The CDR3 bases are TGTGCCTGTTCAGGGATAGATACGCAGTATTTT. Amino acid sequence: CACSGIDTQYF.

This chain uses TRBV2 with TRBJ2-5, with no clear D. Germline V gene data show CDR1 as SNHLY and CDR2 as FYNNEI. The CDR3 runs to 15 residues. Deletions cut 2 bases from V and 5 bases from J, with 15 bases between. CDR3 region: CASSEPQWTDETQYF. The CDR3 DNA is TGTGCCAGCAGTGAACCCCAATGGACCGACGAGACCCAGTACTTC.

This clone was detected once. This sequence joins TRBV5-5 and TRBJ2-1, with 9 bases matching TRBD2. The germline V gene encodes CDR1 SGHKS and CDR2 YYEKEE (reference sequence). The trim removed 3 bases at V and 2 bases at J, leaving 9 bases unmatched. CDR3 length: 17 amino acids. For the CDR3, the DNA is TGTGCCAGCAGCTGGGCCGGGACTAGCTCCCCCTACAATGAGCAGTTCTTC. Protein product: CASSWAGTSSPYNEQFF.

The table lists this clone with many counts. The genes are TRBV28 and TRBJ1-4, with a weak D call TRBD1 (6 bases). Germline loops: CDR1 MDHEN, CDR2 SYDVKM. V was cut by 8 bases and J by 7 bases, with 23 bases left in between. CDR3 length equals 16 residues. CDR3 in amino acids: CASGSRRRGFGEKLFF. CDR3 sequence (DNA): TGTGCCAGCGGATCCCGCCGCAGGGGCTTTGGTGAAAAACTGTTTTTT.

The rearrangement links TRBV7-2 to TRBJ1-5; a weak D match, TRBD1 (5 bases). The V gene's germline CDR1 is SGHTA and CDR2 FQGNSA. V lost 1 base to trimming and J lost 7 bases, with 8 bases between them. The CDR3 loop spans 13 amino acids. In nucleotides, the CDR3 is TGTGCCAGCAGCTTAGTAGGGGTGCAGCCCCAGCATTTT. This gives the protein CASSLVGVQPQHF.

V is TRBV10-3 and J is TRBJ2-7, with 7 nucleotides matching TRBD1. The V gene end was trimmed by 0 bases and the J gene end by 2 bases; junction bases not matched to a gene: 4. This CDR3 is 15 amino acids long. Germline lookup yields CDR1 ENHRY and CDR2 SYGVKD. CDR3 protein: CAISESTGIAYEQYF. The CDR3 bases are TGTGCCATCAGTGAGTCGACAGGGATAGCCTACGAGCAGTACTTC.

V is TRBV6-6 and J is TRBJ2-5, with no clear D. The CDR3 totals 13 residues. The V end lost 7 bases, the J end lost 2 bases, and 11 bases lay between the germline ends. Germline CDR1 and CDR2: MNHNY and SVGAGI (reference sequence). The CDR3 sequence: CASKILQQETQYF. CDR3 bases: TGTGCCAGCAAGATCCTCCAGCAAGAGACCCAGTACTTC.

This sequence joins TRBV4-1 and TRBJ2-5; TRBD2 aligns across 9 bases. This CDR3 is built from 16 residues. CDR1 and CDR2 from the germline V gene are MGHRA and YSYEKL. V lost 1 base, J lost 4 bases, and 7 bases stayed unmatched. The CDR3 sequence is CASSQVASGIRETQYF. CDR3 in DNA: TGCGCCAGCAGCCAAGTAGCTAGCGGGATTCGAGAGACCCAGTACTTC.

This clone was counted ten times or more. V is TRBV21-1 and J is TRBJ1-3; the table's D gene call, TRBD1, was not cross checked with the DNA. TRBV21-1 is assigned pseudogene status. The CDR3 consists of 15 residues. CDR3 loop: CASSIPGVGGNTIYF. CDR3 nucleotide sequence: TGTGCCAGCAGCATTCCAGGGGTTGGTGGAAACACCATATATTTT.

J is TRBJ1-2 and V is TRBV5-4, with 9 bases identical to TRBD1. Germline CDR1 is SGHNT and CDR2 is YYREEE (reference sequence). The CDR3 is 15 residues long. V lost 1 base and J lost 8; bases outside the gene matches: 9. CDR3 nucleotides: TGTGCCAGCAGCTTGTTTGCGGGACAGGGAGGCGGCTACACCTTC. Protein product: CASSLFAGQGGGYTF.

This sequence joins TRBV7-9 and TRBJ2-1; TRBD1 might be the D (5 bases). Germline lookup yields CDR1 SEHNR and CDR2 FQNEAQ (reference sequence). Trimming removed 8 bases from V and 4 bases from J, with 12 bases in between. The CDR3 runs 13 residues. CDR3 protein: CASGVGPYNEQFF. In DNA, the CDR3 is TGTGCCAGCGGTGTGGGGCCTTACAATGAGCAGTTCTTC.

This clone came up once. This rearrangement joins TRBV5-1 to TRBJ2-1; TRBD2 matches 7 bases. Per the germline V gene, CDR1 is SGHRS and CDR2 is YFSETQ. This CDR3 is 15 amino acids long. Losses at the gene ends were 2 bases for V and 1 base for J; bases not matched to a gene: 3. The CDR3, as DNA: TGCGCCAGCAGCTTAACGGGAGGATCCTACAATGAGCAGTTCTTC. Its translation is CASSLTGGSYNEQFF.

The genes are TRBV6-1 and TRBJ2-1; D call uncertain. The CDR3 totals 15 residues. Trimming pared 1 base from V and 8 bases from J, leaving 15 bases between. In germline, CDR1 is MNHNS, CDR2 SASEGT. Here the CDR3 DNA reads TGTGCCAGCAGTGAAGAGGTCAGGTCAGGAGATGAGCAGTTCTTC. Protein product: CASSEEVRSGDEQFF.

This clone was detected only a few times. The chain is built from TRBV5-1 and TRBJ2-5, with 10 bases that match TRBD1. This CDR3 comprises 14 residues. After removal of 5 bases from V and 7 bases from J, the junction contained 8 bases not matched to a gene. Germline values: CDR1 SGHRS, CDR2 YFSETQ. The CDR3 here is CASRETGGDRTQYF. The CDR3, as DNA: TGCGCCAGCAGAGAGACAGGGGGCGACAGGACCCAGTACTTC.

Points on this clone: Other DNA sequences in the same sample also yield this CDR3. This chain joins TRBV11-3 and TRBJ1-1; no clear D gene. Germline V CDR1 and CDR2: SGHNT, YENEEA. Trimming pared 3 bases from V and 5 bases from J, leaving 13 bases between. This CDR3 comprises 14 residues. DNA for the CDR3: TGTGCCAGCAGCTTTCAAGGGTCCCGGACTGAAGCTTTCTTT. Translated, it gives CASSFQGSRTEAFF.

V usage is TRBV5-8 and J usage is TRBJ2-3; D gene ambiguous. The CDR3 totals 15 residues. The V and J ends lost 4 bases and 2 bases respectively, with 14 bases between them. CDR1 is SGHTS, CDR2 YDEGEE, per germline. This chain's CDR3 is CASSGTRPTTDTQYF. In nucleotides, the CDR3 is TGTGCCAGCAGCGGTACAAGACCTACCACAGATACGCAGTATTTT.

The chain uses TRBV19 and TRBJ2-1; 7 bases line up with TRBD2. The CDR3 consists of 14 residues. Looked up from germline, CDR1 is LNHDA and CDR2 is SQIVND (reference sequence). The V segment lost 5 bases and the J segment 4 bases; nucleotides outside the gene matches: 5. The CDR3 DNA reads as TGTGCCAGTAGTCCGGGGAGGGGATACAATGAGCAGTTCTTC. It translates to CASSPGRGYNEQFF.

This clone was found a few times. J is TRBJ2-7 and V is TRBV7-8, with 11 bases identical to TRBD2. Germline V gene lookup returns CDR1 SGHVS and CDR2 FQNEAQ. The V segment lost 3 bases and the J segment 6 bases; nucleotides outside the gene matches: 10. This CDR3 has 16 residues. The CDR3 region is CASSFLSGRAGGEQYF. The CDR3 region has the DNA TGTGCCAGCAGCTTTCTTAGCGGGAGGGCCGGAGGCGAGCAGTACTTC.